This T cell receptor beta chain emerged from a study of cytomegalovirus exposure and HLA in healthy donors. Whole-study context: The same platform as the roughly 630 first-cohort repertoires was used for the 100 to 150 validation repertoires, a later analysis reported.

Overall study findings and caveats: Accounts indicate the classifier identified cytomegalovirus status with strong specificity and sensitivity. The listing of about 150 TCR beta chains classed them as cytomegalovirus-associated.

The donors formed part of the approximately 120-subject validation cohort, distinct from the approximately 630-subject first cohort. The germline CDR1 and CDR2 sequences are LNHDA and SQIVND (reference sequence). The CDR3 has 13 residues. V was cut by 1 base and J by 9 bases, with 12 bases left in between. In regard to this clone: Antigen specificity is unknown.

Measured with immunoSEQ multiplex PCR; TCRdb has only the in-frame clones, and not every one. The data contain 150,000 to 200,000 clones, 75% to 85% of them singletons. Sequences were obtained from PBMCs. The clonotype was recovered from a woman aged 25-40 years in good health and CMV-seropositive. The V and J genes are TRBV19 and TRBJ2-5, with TRBD2 as a possible D gene (5 bases). CDR3 amino acids: CASSIGRGLPQYF. In nucleotides, the CDR3 is TGTGCCAGTAGTATAGGTCGGGGTTTGCCCCAGTACTTC.